The next 25 T cell receptor beta chains were all read from a single sample in a study of OX40 agonist ivuxolimab in advanced cancers. Profiling relied on immunoSEQ multiplex PCR, and the TCRdb table lists in-frame clones only, not all of them. The sample has around 72,000 clones; approximately 91% are singletons. This specimen consisted of CD4+ or CD8+ T cells sorted from blood, obtained in a trial of the OX40 agonist ivuxolimab. The source of these receptors is an adult with an advanced solid tumor such as melanoma, head and neck, liver or kidney cancer.

J is TRBJ2-2 and V is TRBV27, with 8 bases identical to TRBD1. This CDR3 spans 17 amino acids. Germline values: CDR1 MNHEY, CDR2 SMNVEV (reference sequence). The junction had 8 bases not matched to a gene; V was cut back by 2 bases and J by 3 bases. The CDR3 region has the DNA TGTGCCAGCAGTTTAGGACAGGGAAGTGGTCACACCGGGGAGCTGTTTTTT. This gives the protein CASSLGQGSGHTGELFF.

The chain is built from TRBV27 and TRBJ2-2, with TRBD1 identical over 8 bases. Germline V gives CDR1 MNHEY, CDR2 SMNVEV (reference sequence). The V segment lost 4 bases and the J segment 0 bases; nucleotides outside the gene matches: 4. This CDR3 region has 16 residues. This CDR3 is CASSSFRGPNTGELFF. CDR3 bases: TGTGCCAGCAGTTCCTTCAGGGGGCCGAACACCGGGGAGCTGTTTTTT.

The gene calls are TRBV28 and TRBJ1-2; no clear D. The germline CDR1 and CDR2 sequences are MDHEN and SYDVKM. The CDR3 runs to 13 residues. Trimming stripped 7 bases from V and 7 bases from J, with 16 bases between. This chain's CDR3 is CASTWASRGGYTF. As DNA, the CDR3 is TGTGCCAGCACTTGGGCCTCACGGGGTGGCTACACCTTC.

The chain uses TRBV7-2 and TRBJ1-2; D unresolved. V lost 0 bases and J 3 bases, leaving 11 bases between the germline ends. Looked up from germline, CDR1 is SGHTA and CDR2 is FQGNSA. The CDR3 has 15 amino acids. The CDR3 sequence is CASSLAYRADYGYTF. The CDR3 coding sequence is TGTGCCAGCAGCTTAGCTTATAGGGCAGACTATGGCTACACCTTC.

The chain links TRBV7-8 to TRBJ2-5; perhaps D is TRBD1 or TRBD2 (6 bases each). Deletions cut 3 bases from V and 4 bases from J, with 15 bases between. This CDR3 spans 15 amino acids. Looked up from germline, CDR1 is SGHVS and CDR2 is FQNEAQ. The CDR3 region has the DNA TGTGCCAGCAGCTTCGGGGGCGCGATCGGAGAGACCCAGTACTTC. It encodes CASSFGGAIGETQYF.

The CDR3 reads CASSFGSGDSFYGYTF. CDR3 nucleotides: TGCGCCAGCAGCTTCGGCTCCGGGGATTCCTTCTATGGCTACACCTTC. V and J are TRBV5-1 and TRBJ1-2; no clear D gene. The CDR3 consists of 16 residues. Trimming removed 2 bases at V and 4 bases at J, with 18 bases between. Per germline, CDR1 SGHRS and CDR2 YFSETQ.

The genes are TRBV7-3 and TRBJ2-5; no firm D call. Germline V gene lookup returns CDR1 SGHTA and CDR2 FQGTGA. The V end lost 1 base, the J end lost 5 bases, and 11 bases lay between the germline ends. The CDR3 loop spans 14 amino acids. The CDR3 DNA reads as TGTGCCAGCAGCTTAAGAGCTCTGGGTGAGACCCAGTACTTC. Protein sequence: CASSLRALGETQYF.

This sequence joins TRBV5-1 and TRBJ1-2, with TRBD1 as a possible D gene (5 bases). Germline V gene data show CDR1 as SGHRS and CDR2 as YFSETQ. V gave up 5 bases and J gave up 4 bases, with 12 bases separating them. The length of the CDR3 is 13 residues. CDR3 amino acids: CASSTGPTYGYTF. DNA for the CDR3: TGCGCCAGCAGTACAGGTCCCACCTATGGCTACACCTTC.

The gene calls are TRBV18 and TRBJ1-1; TRBD1 aligns across 7 bases. The ends lost 6 bases at V and 3 bases at J; junction bases unmatched: 4. The CDR3 is made up of 13 amino acids. Germline V gene lookup returns CDR1 KGHSH and CDR2 LQKENI. The CDR3 nucleotides read TGTGCCAGCTCCCGACAGGGTGACACTGAAGCTTTCTTT. This codes for CASSRQGDTEAFF.

The rearrangement links TRBV19 to TRBJ2-7; weak D call: TRBD1 (5 bases). The CDR3 covers 14 residues. Between the trimmed V and J ends, which lost 4 bases and 1 base, there was a span of 11 bases. Germline CDR1 reads LNHDA; CDR2 reads SQIVND (reference sequence). The CDR3 sequence: CASSTQTVSYEQYF. The CDR3 DNA sequence: TGTGCCAGTAGTACGCAGACAGTTTCCTACGAGCAGTACTTC. Full variable domain (outside the CDR3, taken from reference TRBV19 and TRBJ2-7): DGGITQSPKYLFRKEGQNVTLSCEQNLNHDAMYWYRQDPGQGLRLIYYSQIVNDFQKGDIAEGYSVSREKKESFPLTVTSAQKNPTAFYLCASSTQTVSYEQYFGPGTRLTVT.

V and J are TRBV28 and TRBJ1-3, with 9 bases fitting TRBD1. The CDR3 has 16 residues. CDR1 and CDR2 from the germline V gene are MDHEN and SYDVKM. The junction had 10 bases not matched to a gene; V was cut back by 6 bases and J by 4 bases. Written as DNA, the CDR3 is TGTGCCAGCAGGGGCTCACAGGGGGCAAGGGGAAACACCATATATTTT. Translating gives CASRGSQGARGNTIYF. Full variable domain (remainder filled in from reference TRBV28 and TRBJ1-3): DVKVTQSSRYLVKRTGEKVFLECVQDMDHENMFWYRQDPGLGLRLIYFSYDVKMKEKGDIPEGYSVSREKKERFSLILESASTNQTSMYLCASRGSQGARGNTIYFGEGSWLTVV.

This chain connects TRBV11-3 to TRBJ2-5; D not certain. The V end lost 3 bases, the J end lost 5 bases, and 7 bases lay between the germline ends. Germline assignment: CDR1 SGHNT and CDR2 YENEEA. This CDR3 spans 12 amino acids. The CDR3 is CASSFIWETQYF. The CDR3, as DNA: TGTGCCAGCAGCTTTATCTGGGAGACCCAGTACTTC. The full variable domain, rest sourced from reference TRBV11-3 and TRBJ2-5, is EAGVVQSPRYKIIEKKQPVAFWCNPISGHNTLYWYLQNLGQGPELLIRYENEEAVDDSQLPKDRFSAERLKGVDSTLKIQPAELGDSAVYLCASSFIWETQYFGPGTRLLVL.

V is TRBV6-6 and J is TRBJ1-2, with D possibly TRBD1 on 6 matching bases. Deletions cut 2 bases from V and 7 bases from J, with 11 bases between. The CDR3 consists of 13 residues. CDR1 MNHNY and CDR2 SVGAGI come from the germline V gene (reference sequence). The CDR3 sequence: CASSYPHRAGYTF. CDR3 sequence (DNA): TGTGCCAGCAGTTACCCCCACAGGGCTGGCTACACCTTC.

This chain links TRBV28 with TRBJ2-1; D not certain. Trimming stripped 8 bases from V and 3 bases from J, with 14 bases between. The length of the CDR3 is 14 residues. Germline V gene data show CDR1 as MDHEN and CDR2 as SYDVKM. The CDR3 DNA reads TGTGCCAGCCGACTCGGACCGGGCTACAATGAGCAGTTCTTC. Its protein product is CASRLGPGYNEQFF.

This chain links TRBV19 with TRBJ1-2, with 7 bases that match TRBD1. V was clipped by 3 bases and J by 0 bases; unmatched bases: 4. The CDR3 covers 15 residues. Germline V gene sequence: CDR1 LNHDA, CDR2 SQIVND (reference sequence). The CDR3 sequence is CASSIGTGANYGYTF. The CDR3 DNA sequence: TGTGCCAGTAGTATCGGAACAGGGGCTAACTATGGCTACACCTTC. Together with reference TRBV19 and TRBJ1-2, the CDR3 gives the full variable domain: DGGITQSPKYLFRKEGQNVTLSCEQNLNHDAMYWYRQDPGQGLRLIYYSQIVNDFQKGDIAEGYSVSREKKESFPLTVTSAQKNPTAFYLCASSIGTGANYGYTFGSGTRLTVV.

This sequence joins TRBV6-6 and TRBJ1-2; unclear D gene. V was shortened by 6 bases and J by 6 bases, with 14 bases between the two germline ends. Germline V gene data show CDR1 as MNHNY and CDR2 as SVGAGI (reference sequence). This CDR3 contains 13 residues. CDR3 region: CASRFQGVNGYTF. The CDR3 region has the DNA TGTGCCAGCAGATTTCAAGGAGTGAATGGCTACACCTTC.

To note about this clone: The junction and the germline gene differ at one end; a read error may be behind it. The chain employs TRBV2 and TRBJ2-7; 8 bases map to TRBD2. CDR3 size: 15 residues. Germline V gene lookup returns CDR1 SNHLY and CDR2 FYNNEI. The DNA for the CDR3 is TGTGCCAGCACTGAAAATAGCGGGACCCACTACGAGCAGTACTTC. As protein: CASTENSGTHYEQYF. Using reference TRBV2 and TRBJ2-7 for the parts outside the CDR3, the full variable domain is EPEVTQTPSHQVTQMGQEVILRCVPISNHLYFYWYRQILGQKVEFLVSFYNNEISEKSEIFDDQFSVERPDGSNFTLKIRSTKLEDSAMYFCASTENSGTHYEQYFGPGTRLTVT.

This clone was counted only a few times. The CDR3 here is CASSSRTAGAEQYF. The CDR3 DNA is TGTGCCAGCAGCTCTAGGACAGCGGGGGCCGAGCAGTACTTC. The rearrangement joins TRBV7-9 to TRBJ2-7, with 8 bases fitting TRBD2. The germline V gene has CDR1 SEHNR and CDR2 FQNEAQ (reference sequence). The CDR3 has 14 amino acids. V was clipped by 4 bases and J by 6 bases; unmatched bases: 8. Combining the CDR3 with reference TRBV7-9 and TRBJ2-7 gives the whole variable domain DTGVSQNPRHKITKRGQNVTFRCDPISEHNRLYWYRQTLGQGPEFLTYFQNEAQLEKSRLLSDRFSAERPKGSFSTLEIQRTEQGDSAMYLCASSSRTAGAEQYFGPGTRLTVT.

The chain uses TRBV9 and TRBJ2-5; D remains unclear. Trimming took off 3 bases at V and 9 bases at J, with 9 bases between the two ends. Germline CDR1 reads SGDLS; CDR2 reads YYNGEE. This CDR3 contains 11 residues. CDR3 loop: CASSAYGAQYF. Written as DNA, the CDR3 is TGTGCCAGCAGCGCTTATGGGGCCCAGTACTTC. Full variable domain (outside the CDR3, taken from reference TRBV9 and TRBJ2-5): DSGVTQTPKHLITATGQRVTLRCSPRSGDLSVYWYQQSLDQGLQFLIQYYNGEERAKGNILERFSAQQFPDLHSELNLSSLELGDSALYFCASSAYGAQYFGPGTRLLVL.

This clone came up once. The DNA for the CDR3 is TGTGCCAGTAGTACGACAGGGGCGCAGACTGAAGCTTTCTTT. It codes for CASSTTGAQTEAFF. The chain joins TRBV19 to TRBJ1-1; 8 nucleotides agree with TRBD1. Germline CDR1 is LNHDA and CDR2 is SQIVND (reference sequence). J gave up 5 bases and V 4 bases, and 6 bases lay outside the gene matches. The CDR3 is made up of 14 amino acids.

The genes are TRBV7-9 and TRBJ2-7; TRBD1 is a possible D gene (7 bases). The CDR3 extends over 14 amino acids. The germline V gene encodes CDR1 SEHNR and CDR2 FQNEAQ (reference sequence). The V gene lost 5 bases and the J gene lost 3 bases, with 14 bases spanning the gap. The CDR3 DNA is TGTGCCAGCAGCCGTGGGGGGACAGTCTACGAGCAGTACTTC. It encodes CASSRGGTVYEQYF.

This clone was observed a few times. Other nucleotide sequences in the sample specify the same CDR3. V gene TRBV11-2 combines with J gene TRBJ2-2, with D possibly being TRBD1 or TRBD2 (6 bases each). Germline CDR1 is SGHAT and CDR2 is FQNNGV. The CDR3 has 14 amino acids. Trimming took 5 bases from V and 7 from J, leaving 14 bases between them. CDR3 nucleotide sequence: TGTGCCAGCAGCCTAGGGGGGACGGACGGGGAGCTGTTTTTT. Protein sequence: CASSLGGTDGELFF.

J is TRBJ1-1 and V is TRBV4-2; D is undetermined. This CDR3 is built from 14 residues. The V gene lost 0 bases and the J gene lost 7 bases, with 12 bases spanning the gap. The V gene's germline CDR1 is LGHNA and CDR2 YNFKEQ. As DNA, the CDR3 is TGTGCCAGCAGCCAAGAAGGTTTTGCCGTTGAAGCTTTCTTT. Translation gives CASSQEGFAVEAFF.

The chain links TRBV27 to TRBJ2-2, with D perhaps TRBD2 (5 bases). The germline V gene encodes CDR1 MNHEY and CDR2 SMNVEV (reference sequence). This CDR3 is 18 amino acids long. Deletions cut 7 bases from V and 3 bases from J, with 24 bases between. DNA of the CDR3: TGTGCCAGCAAGTTGTGGCCTGGCTTAGGCGGGCACACCGGGGAGCTGTTTTTT. This codes for CASKLWPGLGGHTGELFF.

The CDR3 DNA sequence: TGCGCCAGCAGCCAAGGTGGTTGGTGGGAGGGCCTGGGGGATACGCAGTATTTT. Its translation is CASSQGGWWEGLGDTQYF. This chain uses TRBV4-1 with TRBJ2-3; 7 bases are a match to TRBD2. Unmatched junction bases numbered 16, after V lost 1 base and J lost 6 bases. In germline, CDR1 is MGHRA, CDR2 YSYEKL. The CDR3 is 18 amino acids.